This TCR beta chain is from a study of breast tumors, draining lymph nodes, adjacent tissues. This clonotype was seen repeatedly, ten times or more. Its cognate antigen is unknown. Samples came from axillary lymph nodes draining the breast cancer. V was pared by 5 bases and J by 6 bases, with 3 bases of the junction left unmatched. This CDR3 contains 14 residues. Germline V gene data show CDR1 as LGHDT and CDR2 as YNNKEL (reference sequence). TCRdb used MiXCR to reprocess the multiplex PCR reads, holding one entry per CDR3 protein. The sample comprises more than 250,000 distinct CDR3 sequences, around 30% of which are singletons, and about 1% rests with the top ten. Study-wide results and limits: Compared with lymph nodes, tumors were less diverse; compared with nontumor tissue, more. Tumor and nontumor repertoires were significantly more similar in luminal-like than in basal-like breast cancer.

The origin of this receptor is a female donor with breast cancer. Some clones in this sample may be carry-over from other donors' samples. Input material: axillary lymph node tissue. The chain couples TRBV3-1 to TRBJ1-6; 8 nucleotides match TRBD1. The CDR3 DNA follows: TGTGCCAGCAGCTGGGACAGGTTTAATTCACCCCTCCACTTT. As protein: CASSWDRFNSPLHF.